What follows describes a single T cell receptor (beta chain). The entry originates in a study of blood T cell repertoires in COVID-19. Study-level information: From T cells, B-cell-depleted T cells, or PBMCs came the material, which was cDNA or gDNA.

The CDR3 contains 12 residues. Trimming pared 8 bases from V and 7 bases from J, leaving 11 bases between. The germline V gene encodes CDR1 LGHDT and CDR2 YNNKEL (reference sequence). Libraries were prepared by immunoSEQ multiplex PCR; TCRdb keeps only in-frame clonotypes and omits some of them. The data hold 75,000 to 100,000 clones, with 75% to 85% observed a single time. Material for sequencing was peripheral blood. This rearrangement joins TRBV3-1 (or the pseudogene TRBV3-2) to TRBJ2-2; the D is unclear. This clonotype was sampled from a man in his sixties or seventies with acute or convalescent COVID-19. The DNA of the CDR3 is TGTGCCAGCGTCAGGAAAGACGGGGAGCTGTTTTTT. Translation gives CASVRKDGELFF.